Following are 26 T cell receptor beta chains from one sample sequenced in a study of blood T cell repertoires in COVID-19. TCRdb's table, derived via immunoSEQ multiplex PCR, lists solely in-frame clones and lacks some. The sample includes fewer than 250,000 clones, approximately 90% seen only once; the top ten take roughly 24%. The sample comprised PBMCs or T cells enriched from blood (not recorded which). The receptors here all came from a woman aged 40 to 55 in a cohort exposed to, infected with or recovered from COVID-19 (not recorded which).

This rearrangement joins TRBV3-1 (or the pseudogene TRBV3-2) to TRBJ2-3; 13 nucleotides align to TRBD2. Looked up from germline, CDR1 is LGHDT and CDR2 is YNNKEL (reference sequence). The CDR3 extends over 19 amino acids. After removal of 4 bases from V and 2 bases from J, the junction contained 12 bases not matched to a gene. The CDR3 coding sequence is TGTGCCAGCAGCCTCGGACTAGCGGGGGCAACATCTCTCACAGATACGCAGTATTTT. Translating gives CASSLGLAGATSLTDTQYF.

This clone showed up just a few times. The chain joins TRBV27 to TRBJ1-1; 7 bases fit TRBD1. The CDR3 is made up of 14 amino acids. The V and J ends lost 3 bases and 5 bases, in that order; junction bases with no gene match: 6. Looked up from germline, CDR1 is MNHEY and CDR2 is SMNVEV (reference sequence). The CDR3: CASSLVQGQTEAFF. The CDR3 DNA is TGTGCCAGCAGTTTGGTACAGGGACAGACTGAAGCTTTCTTT.

This chain links TRBV4-3 with TRBJ1-1; 7 bases line up with TRBD1. This CDR3 is built from 14 residues. CDR1 is LGHNA, CDR2 YSLEER, per germline. J lost 1 base, V lost 4 bases, and 3 bases had no gene match. DNA for the CDR3: TGCGCCAGCAGCCCCGGGACAGAGAACACTGAAGCTTTCTTT. Its translation is CASSPGTENTEAFF.

The rearrangement joins TRBV2 to TRBJ2-7; TRBD1 is a possible D gene (7 bases). V shed 3 bases and J shed 2 bases, with 14 bases lying between them. Germline CDR1 is SNHLY and CDR2 is FYNNEI. The CDR3 consists of 15 residues. For the CDR3, the DNA is TGTGCCAGCAGTGAGGAGGGGGCGGGCACCTACGAGCAGTACTTC. Translation gives CASSEEGAGTYEQYF.

This clone appeared once. This chain connects TRBV6-5 to TRBJ2-2, with D perhaps TRBD2 (5 bases). V was shortened by 6 bases and J by 4 bases, with 12 bases between the two germline ends. This CDR3 region has 14 residues. Germline V gene data show CDR1 as MNHEY and CDR2 as SVGAGI. The DNA of the CDR3 is TGTGCCAGCAGCCGGGAAGGAGGCACCGGGGAGCTGTTTTTT. Translation gives CASSREGGTGELFF.

This sequence joins TRBV3-1 (or the pseudogene TRBV3-2) and TRBJ1-2, with no clear D. From germline, CDR1 is LGHDT and CDR2 YNNKEL (reference sequence). Trimming stripped 1 base from V and 5 bases from J, with 8 bases between. The CDR3 has 13 amino acids. CDR3 region: CASSQGNGYGYTF. The DNA for the CDR3 is TGTGCCAGCAGCCAAGGGAACGGGTATGGCTACACCTTC.

The chain carries TRBV6-5 and TRBJ1-2; D is ambiguous. The germline V and J ends were trimmed by 5 bases and 5 bases, with 12 bases remaining between them. Per the germline V gene, CDR1 is MNHEY and CDR2 is SVGAGI. This CDR3 region has 13 residues. CDR3 protein: CASSPRGKYGYTF. The CDR3 coding sequence is TGTGCCAGCAGTCCCCGGGGAAAGTATGGCTACACCTTC.

V gene TRBV6-5 combines with J gene TRBJ1-1, with 7 bases lining up with TRBD1. Germline CDR1 is MNHEY and CDR2 is SVGAGI. The CDR3 consists of 15 residues. V lost 0 bases to trimming and J lost 5 bases; unmatched junction nucleotides: 6. The CDR3 protein is CASSYSGQVETEAFF. The CDR3 DNA is TGTGCCAGCAGTTACTCCGGACAGGTGGAAACTGAAGCTTTCTTT.

CDR3 protein: CASSLEQGVGYGYTF. In nucleotides, the CDR3 is TGTGCCAGCAGCTTAGAACAGGGGGTAGGCTATGGCTACACCTTC. The chain is built from TRBV11-2 and TRBJ1-2; the match to TRBD1 covers 8 bases. The CDR3 contains 15 residues. The germline V gene encodes CDR1 SGHAT and CDR2 FQNNGV. V dropped 0 bases and J dropped 4; count of bases not matched to a gene: 4.

J is TRBJ1-5 and V is TRBV24-1, with 7 bases fitting TRBD1. CDR3 size: 14 residues. The junction had 3 bases not matched to a gene; V was cut back by 5 bases and J by 3 bases. CDR1 and CDR2 from the germline V gene are KGHDR and SFDVKD. CDR3 sequence (DNA): TGTGCCACCAGTGGGACAGGTCTCAATCAGCCCCAGCATTTT. Its protein is CATSGTGLNQPQHF.

The V gene is TRBV7-8, the J gene TRBJ1-1; the match to TRBD1 covers 7 bases. The CDR3 is 14 amino acids. J gave up 8 bases and V 4 bases, and 10 bases lay outside the gene matches. Looked up from germline, CDR1 is SGHVS and CDR2 is FQNEAQ. Here the CDR3 reads CASSWRQGSSEAFF. CDR3 coding DNA: TGTGCCAGCAGCTGGCGACAGGGAAGTTCCGAAGCTTTCTTT.

This clone was found a few times. The chain has TRBV11-2 and TRBJ2-1, with TRBD2 as a possible D gene (6 bases). V was clipped by 4 bases and J by 7 bases, with 11 bases between them. The CDR3 covers 13 residues. Germline lookup yields CDR1 SGHAT and CDR2 FQNNGV. The CDR3 DNA sequence: TGTGCCAGCAGCTGGGGACTGAGGAATGAGCAGTTCTTC. This gives the protein CASSWGLRNEQFF.

The J gene is TRBJ2-3, the V gene TRBV29-1; 15 positions agree with TRBD2. The V segment lost 6 bases and the J segment 4 bases; nucleotides outside the gene matches: 11. The CDR3 is 17 residues long. CDR1 is SQVTM, CDR2 ANQGSEA, per germline. DNA for the CDR3: TGCAGCGTGGAGGGACTAGCGGGGGGCCAACCTCCAGATACGCAGTATTTT. This codes for CSVEGLAGGQPPDTQYF.

The rearrangement uses TRBV6-5 and TRBJ2-1, with 9 bases that match TRBD2. The germline CDR1 and CDR2 sequences are MNHEY and SVGAGI. The J segment lost 8 bases and the V segment lost 3 bases, leaving 8 bases of the junction unmatched. This CDR3 has 15 residues. This CDR3 is CASSYWREGLHEQFF. DNA for the CDR3: TGTGCCAGCAGTTATTGGCGGGAGGGCCTGCATGAGCAGTTCTTC.

This clone was seen only once. V usage is TRBV6-2 or TRBV6-3 and J usage is TRBJ2-5; D is possibly TRBD1 (6 bases). With 5 bases removed from V and 4 bases from J, the gap between germline ends came to 11 bases. The V gene's germline CDR1 is MNHEY and CDR2 SVGEGT. This CDR3 spans 13 amino acids. For the CDR3, the DNA is TGTGCCAGCAGTACAGGGTTAGGAGAGACCCAGTACTTC. Its protein is CASSTGLGETQYF.

The chain combines TRBV27 with TRBJ1-5; D might be TRBD1 (5 bases). The CDR3 is made up of 15 amino acids. Germline V gene lookup returns CDR1 MNHEY and CDR2 SMNVEV (reference sequence). The V end was cut by 1 base, the J end by 0 bases, with 7 bases between. CDR3 sequence: CASSLWGLSNQPQHF. CDR3 DNA sequence: TGTGCCAGCAGTTTATGGGGCCTTAGCAATCAGCCCCAGCATTTT.

This chain uses TRBV6-5 with TRBJ1-2; 10 bases agree with TRBD1. The ends lost 6 bases at V and 2 bases at J; junction bases unmatched: 6. Per the germline V gene, CDR1 is MNHEY and CDR2 is SVGAGI. The CDR3 length is 15 residues. CDR3: CASSKTGGWNYGYTF. CDR3 coding DNA: TGTGCCAGCAGCAAGACAGGGGGCTGGAACTATGGCTACACCTTC.

V and J are TRBV7-2 and TRBJ1-6; D remains unclear. This CDR3 region has 18 residues. Deletions cut 3 bases from V and 0 bases from J, with 15 bases between. CDR1 is SGHTA, CDR2 FQGNSA, per germline. CDR3 loop: CASSLLPSPSSYNSPLHF. The CDR3, as DNA: TGTGCCAGCAGCTTGCTCCCCAGTCCTAGCTCCTATAATTCACCCCTCCACTTT.

The rearrangement links TRBV5-1 to TRBJ2-1; 9 nucleotides agree with TRBD1. CDR3 length: 16 amino acids. Germline assignment: CDR1 SGHRS and CDR2 YFSETQ. Trimming at V came to 4 bases and at J to 0 bases, leaving 5 bases not matched to a gene. The CDR3 sequence is CASSPGTGSSYNEQFF. The CDR3 nucleotides read TGCGCCAGCAGCCCCGGGACAGGGAGCTCCTACAATGAGCAGTTCTTC.

On this clone itself: Other nucleotide sequences in the sample specify the same CDR3. The chain employs TRBV19 and TRBJ1-5; D possibly corresponds to TRBD1 (6 bases). The CDR3 is 13 amino acids. Germline-derived CDR1 and CDR2 are LNHDA and SQIVND (reference sequence). V was shortened by 7 bases and J by 3 bases, with 10 bases between the two germline ends. The CDR3 nucleotides read TGTGCCAGTAAGACAGGTTACAATCAGCCCCAGCATTTT. Its protein is CASKTGYNQPQHF.

The chain employs TRBV2 and TRBJ2-5; perhaps TRBD2 as D (5 bases). Between the trimmed V and J ends, which lost 7 bases and 5 bases, there was a span of 14 bases. Germline V gives CDR1 SNHLY, CDR2 FYNNEI. The CDR3 is made up of 13 amino acids. The CDR3: CASNNREGETQYF. CDR3 DNA sequence: TGTGCCAGCAACAACCGGGAAGGCGAGACCCAGTACTTC. Complete variable domain (other parts from reference TRBV2 and TRBJ2-5): EPEVTQTPSHQVTQMGQEVILRCVPISNHLYFYWYRQILGQKVEFLVSFYNNEISEKSEIFDDQFSVERPDGSNFTLKIRSTKLEDSAMYFCASNNREGETQYFGPGTRLLVL.

This chain connects TRBV7-2 to TRBJ2-7; no firm D call. Trimming cost V 2 bases and J 2 bases, with 13 bases left between them. This CDR3 is 15 amino acids long. CDR1 SGHTA and CDR2 FQGNSA come from the germline V gene. CDR3 amino acids: CASSLFEEPTYEQYF. For the CDR3, the DNA is TGTGCCAGCAGCTTATTTGAGGAACCGACCTACGAGCAGTACTTC.

A single count supports this clone. The gene calls are TRBV28 and TRBJ2-5, with 9 positions matching TRBD2. V gave up 8 bases and J gave up 4 bases; unmatched junction bases: 14. The germline V gene encodes CDR1 MDHEN and CDR2 SYDVKM. CDR3 length: 16 residues. The CDR3, as DNA: TGTGCCAGCGGCTCGGCGGGGGGGCCGTTCAGAGAGACCCAGTACTTC. It is translated as CASGSAGGPFRETQYF. Complete variable domain (other parts from reference TRBV28 and TRBJ2-5): DVKVTQSSRYLVKRTGEKVFLECVQDMDHENMFWYRQDPGLGLRLIYFSYDVKMKEKGDIPEGYSVSREKKERFSLILESASTNQTSMYLCASGSAGGPFRETQYFGPGTRLLVL.

This chain joins TRBV11-2 and TRBJ2-1; a possible D gene is TRBD2 (5 bases). The V end was cut by 5 bases, the J end by 3 bases, with 11 bases between. The germline V gene has CDR1 SGHAT and CDR2 FQNNGV. This CDR3 region has 14 residues. CDR3 DNA: TGTGCCAGCAGCCTCGTCGGAGGCTACAATGAGCAGTTCTTC. Translation: CASSLVGGYNEQFF.

Here the CDR3 reads CASSDLGTSNEETQYF. CDR3 DNA: TGCGCCAGCAGTGACCTGGGGACTAGCAACGAAGAGACCCAGTACTTC. The rearrangement joins TRBV10-2 to TRBJ2-5, with 9 bases fitting TRBD2. CDR3 size: 16 residues. V dropped 3 bases and J dropped 3; count of bases not matched to a gene: 8. The germline gives CDR1 WSHSY, CDR2 SAAADI.

The V call is TRBV14, the J call TRBJ2-5; possibly TRBD1 for D (6 bases). This CDR3 is built from 13 residues. Germline V gives CDR1 SGHDN, CDR2 FVKESK. Trimming removed 9 bases from V and 5 bases from J, with 16 bases in between. CDR3 DNA: TGTGCCAGGGTGACAGGATTAAAGGAGACCCAGTACTTC. It yields the protein CARVTGLKETQYF.